This TCR beta chain was sequenced during a study of shared clonotypes between healthy human individuals. The protocol was immunoSEQ multiplex PCR, while the TCRdb copy is restricted to in-frame clones and leaves out a portion. The top ten clones hold 10% to 15% of a sample with 490,000 or so clones, over 60% of them seen once. This clone has only one observation. Germline loops: CDR1 SGHRS, CDR2 YFSETQ. J was trimmed by 5 bases and V by 4 bases; bases with no gene match: 12. This CDR3 region has 16 residues. V gene TRBV5-1 combines with J gene TRBJ2-7; 10 positions match TRBD2. Sequenced sample: PBMCs. This TCR was recovered from a woman in her thirties or forties in good health. Some clones in this sample may be carry-over from other donors' samples. As DNA, the CDR3 is TGCGCCAGCAGCGGAACCCCTAGCGGGAGACCCCACGAGCAGTACTTC. Translated, it gives CASSGTPSGRPHEQYF.